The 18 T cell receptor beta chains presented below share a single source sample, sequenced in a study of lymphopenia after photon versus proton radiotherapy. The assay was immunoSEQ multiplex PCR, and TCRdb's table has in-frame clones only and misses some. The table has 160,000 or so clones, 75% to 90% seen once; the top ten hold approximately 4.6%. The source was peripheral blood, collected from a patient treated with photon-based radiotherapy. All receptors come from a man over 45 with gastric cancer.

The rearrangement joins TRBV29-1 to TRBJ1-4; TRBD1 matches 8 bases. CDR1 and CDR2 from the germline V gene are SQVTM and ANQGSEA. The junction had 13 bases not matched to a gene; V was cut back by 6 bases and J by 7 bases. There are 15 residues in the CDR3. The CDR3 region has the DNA TGCAGCGTCGGTCCCGACAGGGGCGCAAGTGAAAAACTGTTTTTT. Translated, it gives CSVGPDRGASEKLFF.

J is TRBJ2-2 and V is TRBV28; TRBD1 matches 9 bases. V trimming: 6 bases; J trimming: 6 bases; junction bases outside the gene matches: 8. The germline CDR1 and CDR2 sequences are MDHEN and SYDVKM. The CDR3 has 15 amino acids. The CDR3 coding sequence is TGTGCCAGCAGGTACACCGGGACAGGGTCCGGGGAGCTGTTTTTT. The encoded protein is CASRYTGTGSGELFF.

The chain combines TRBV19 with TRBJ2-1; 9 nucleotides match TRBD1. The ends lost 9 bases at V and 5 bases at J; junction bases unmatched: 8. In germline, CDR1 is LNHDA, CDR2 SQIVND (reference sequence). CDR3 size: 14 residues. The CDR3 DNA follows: TGTGCCAGCCGGGACAGGGTGGAGAACAATGAGCAGTTCTTC. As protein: CASRDRVENNEQFF. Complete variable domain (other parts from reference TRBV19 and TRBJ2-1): DGGITQSPKYLFRKEGQNVTLSCEQNLNHDAMYWYRQDPGQGLRLIYYSQIVNDFQKGDIAEGYSVSREKKESFPLTVTSAQKNPTAFYLCASRDRVENNEQFFGPGTRLTVL.

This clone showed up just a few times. The CDR3 DNA follows: TGTGCCAGCAGCACAGGACAGGGGCAAGAGACCCAGTACTTC. Its translation: CASSTGQGQETQYF. The chain joins TRBV9 to TRBJ2-5, with TRBD1 matching over 9 bases. V shed 4 bases, J shed 2 bases, and the junction held 3 bases outside the gene matches. Germline V gene lookup returns CDR1 SGDLS and CDR2 YYNGEE. This CDR3 comprises 14 residues.

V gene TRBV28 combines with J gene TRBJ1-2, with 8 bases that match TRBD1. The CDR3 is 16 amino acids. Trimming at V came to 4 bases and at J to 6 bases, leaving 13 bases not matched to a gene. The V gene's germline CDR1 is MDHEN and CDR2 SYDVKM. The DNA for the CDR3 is TGTGCCAGCAGTTCCCACGACAGGGGCTATTTCAATGGCTACACCTTC. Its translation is CASSSHDRGYFNGYTF.

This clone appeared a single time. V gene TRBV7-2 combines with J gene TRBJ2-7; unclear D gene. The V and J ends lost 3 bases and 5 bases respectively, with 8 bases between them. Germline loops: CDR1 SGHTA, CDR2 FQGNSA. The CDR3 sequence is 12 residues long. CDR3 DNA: TGTGCCAGCAGCTTTTTGAGGAACGAGCAGTACTTC. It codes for CASSFLRNEQYF. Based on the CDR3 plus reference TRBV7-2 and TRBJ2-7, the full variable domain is GAGVSQSPSNKVTEKGKDVELRCDPISGHTALYWYRQSLGQGLEFLIYFQGNSAPDKSGLPSDRFSAERTGGSVSTLTIQRTQQEDSAVYLCASSFLRNEQYFGPGTRLTVT.

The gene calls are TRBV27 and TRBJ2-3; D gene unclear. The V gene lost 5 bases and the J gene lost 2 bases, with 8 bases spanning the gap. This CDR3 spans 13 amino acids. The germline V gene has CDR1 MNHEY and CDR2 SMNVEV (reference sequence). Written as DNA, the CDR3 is TGTGCCAGCAGTACGCACCTCACAGATACGCAGTATTTT. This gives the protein CASSTHLTDTQYF.

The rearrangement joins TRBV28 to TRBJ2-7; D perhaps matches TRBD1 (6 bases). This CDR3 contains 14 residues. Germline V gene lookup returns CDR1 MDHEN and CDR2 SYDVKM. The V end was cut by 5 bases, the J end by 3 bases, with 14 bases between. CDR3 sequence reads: CASSPGQTYYEQYF. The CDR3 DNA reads TGTGCCAGCAGTCCCGGACAGACGTACTACGAGCAGTACTTC.

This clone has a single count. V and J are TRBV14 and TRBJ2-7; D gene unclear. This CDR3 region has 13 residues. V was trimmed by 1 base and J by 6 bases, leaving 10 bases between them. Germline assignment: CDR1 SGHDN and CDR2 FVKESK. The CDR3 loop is CASSQVVKGEQYF. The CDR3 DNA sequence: TGTGCCAGCAGCCAAGTGGTTAAAGGCGAGCAGTACTTC.

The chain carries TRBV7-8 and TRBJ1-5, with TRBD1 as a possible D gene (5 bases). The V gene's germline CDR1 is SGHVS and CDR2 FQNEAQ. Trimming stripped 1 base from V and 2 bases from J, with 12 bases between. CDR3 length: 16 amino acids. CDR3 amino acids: CASSLGGAHGNQPQHF. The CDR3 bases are TGTGCCAGCAGCTTAGGAGGGGCGCATGGCAATCAGCCCCAGCATTTT.

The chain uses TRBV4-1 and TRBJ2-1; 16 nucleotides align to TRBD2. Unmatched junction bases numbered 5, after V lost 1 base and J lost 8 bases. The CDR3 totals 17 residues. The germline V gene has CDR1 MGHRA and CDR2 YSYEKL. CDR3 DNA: TGCGCCAGCAGCCAAGGCATGGGACTAGCGGGAGGGGATGAGCAGTTCTTC. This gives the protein CASSQGMGLAGGDEQFF.

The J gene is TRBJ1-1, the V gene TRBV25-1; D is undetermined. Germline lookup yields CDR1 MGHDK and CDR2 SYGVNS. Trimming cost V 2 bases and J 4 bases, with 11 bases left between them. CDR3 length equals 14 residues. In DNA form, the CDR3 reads TGTGCCAGCAGTGAACGGACGGTCGGCACTGAAGCTTTCTTT. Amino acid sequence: CASSERTVGTEAFF.

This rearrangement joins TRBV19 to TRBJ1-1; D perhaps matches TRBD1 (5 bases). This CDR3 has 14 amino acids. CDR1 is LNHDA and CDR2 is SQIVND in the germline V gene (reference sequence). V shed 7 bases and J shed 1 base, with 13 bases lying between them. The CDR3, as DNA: TGTGCCAGTAAACGACAGACTCAGAACACTGAAGCTTTCTTT. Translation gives CASKRQTQNTEAFF. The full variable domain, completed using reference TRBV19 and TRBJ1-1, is DGGITQSPKYLFRKEGQNVTLSCEQNLNHDAMYWYRQDPGQGLRLIYYSQIVNDFQKGDIAEGYSVSREKKESFPLTVTSAQKNPTAFYLCASKRQTQNTEAFFGQGTRLTVV.

The DNA of the CDR3 is TGTGCCAGCAGGTGGGACAGATACGAGCAGTACTTC. Amino acids: CASRWDRYEQYF. The genes are TRBV6-1 and TRBJ2-7; 7 nucleotides align to TRBD1. J lost 4 bases, V lost 6 bases, and 3 bases had no gene match. The germline V gene has CDR1 MNHNS and CDR2 SASEGT. The length of the CDR3 is 12 residues.

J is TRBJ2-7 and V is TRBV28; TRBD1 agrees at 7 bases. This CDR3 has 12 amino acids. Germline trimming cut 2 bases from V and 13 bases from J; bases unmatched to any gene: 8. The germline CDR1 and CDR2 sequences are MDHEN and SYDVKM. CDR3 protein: CASSLQETGKYF. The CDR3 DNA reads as TGTGCCAGCAGTTTACAAGAGACAGGGAAATACTTC.

The CDR3 DNA reads TGCGCCAGCAGCTTGGCCCCACCACTAGCGGGAGGGACAGATACGCAGTATTTT. Translating it yields CASSLAPPLAGGTDTQYF. The chain combines TRBV5-1 with TRBJ2-3; 13 nucleotides line up with TRBD2. Germline-derived CDR1 and CDR2 are SGHRS and YFSETQ. This CDR3 has 18 residues. V trimming: 0 bases; J trimming: 3 bases; junction bases outside the gene matches: 7.

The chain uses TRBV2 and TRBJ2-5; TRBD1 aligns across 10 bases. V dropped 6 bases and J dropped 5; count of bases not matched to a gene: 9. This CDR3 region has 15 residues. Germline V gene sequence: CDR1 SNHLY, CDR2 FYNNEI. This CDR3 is CASRPQTGGGETQYF. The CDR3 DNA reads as TGTGCCAGCAGACCCCAGACAGGGGGCGGCGAGACCCAGTACTTC.

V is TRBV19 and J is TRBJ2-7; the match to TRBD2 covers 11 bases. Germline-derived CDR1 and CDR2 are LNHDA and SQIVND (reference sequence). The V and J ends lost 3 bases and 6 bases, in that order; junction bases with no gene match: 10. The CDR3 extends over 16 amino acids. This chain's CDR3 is CASSIRSGRAGGEQYF. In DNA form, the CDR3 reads TGTGCCAGTAGTATCCGTAGCGGGAGGGCCGGGGGCGAGCAGTACTTC.